This T cell receptor beta chain was identified during a study of T cells after yellow fever vaccination. At the level of the study: Those fractions that held only low numbers of cells were prepared using the SMART-Seq v4 Ultra Low Input RNA kit. The study, taken as a whole, reports: A large majority of primary-vaccination clones showed up again after the booster (just under 97% CD4, 85% to 90% CD8). Abundant bulk-derived clonotypes could contaminate FACS-sorted repertoires.

TCR cDNA was made by 5'RACE template switching, adding a universal primer site and UMIs. In TCRdb, the 5' RACE reads were re-called with MiXCR into one record per CDR3 protein. This table holds around 590,000 distinct CDR3 sequences, roughly 12% found once. This clonotype was found a few times. The target antigen is unknown. The sequencing here drew on PBMCs, taken on the day of the yellow fever booster vaccination. This receptor was taken from a man aged 25-45 years who received the YFV17D yellow fever vaccine.

CDR3 DNA: TGTGCCAGCAGTTTCCGGCAGGGTGGCGGGGAGCTGTTTTTT. Its translation: CASSFRQGGGELFF. The J gene is TRBJ2-2, the V gene TRBV25-1; possibly TRBD1 for D (5 bases). The V end was cut by 5 bases, the J end by 7 bases, with 14 bases between. The CDR3 sequence is 14 residues long. The germline V gene has CDR1 MGHDK and CDR2 SYGVNS.